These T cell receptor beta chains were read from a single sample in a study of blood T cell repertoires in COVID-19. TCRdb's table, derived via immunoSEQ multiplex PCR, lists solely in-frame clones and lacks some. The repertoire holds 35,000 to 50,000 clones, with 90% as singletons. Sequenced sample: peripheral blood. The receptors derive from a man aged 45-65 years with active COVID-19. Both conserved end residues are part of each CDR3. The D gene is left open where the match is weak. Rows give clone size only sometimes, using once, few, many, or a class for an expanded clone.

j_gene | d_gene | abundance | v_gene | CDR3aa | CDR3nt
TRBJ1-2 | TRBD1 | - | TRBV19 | CASSTRDRGHGYTF | TGTGCCAGTAGTACTCGGGACAGGGGCCATGGCTACACCTTC
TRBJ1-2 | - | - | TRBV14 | CASSQVGGPPGSYGYTF | TGTGCCAGCAGCCAAGTCGGGGGTCCCCCAGGGTCTTATGGCTACACCTTC
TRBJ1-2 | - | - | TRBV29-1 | CSVDQGRRDFINYGYTF | TGCAGCGTTGACCAAGGACGACGGGACTTCATAAACTATGGCTACACCTTC
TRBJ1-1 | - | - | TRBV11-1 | CASGRGVGTEAFF | TGTGCCAGCGGTCGGGGGGTGGGCACTGAAGCTTTCTTT
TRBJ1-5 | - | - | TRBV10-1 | CAGFTGSITVSNQPQHF | TGCGCCGGGTTTACAGGGTCCATTACGGTGAGCAATCAGCCCCAGCATTTT
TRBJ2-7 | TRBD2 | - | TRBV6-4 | CASSEGLAGEQYF | TGTGCCAGCAGTGAGGGACTAGCAGGCGAGCAGTACTTC
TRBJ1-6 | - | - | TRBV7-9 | CATREETNNSPLHF | TGTGCCACCCGTGAGGAGACTAATAATTCACCCCTCCACTTT
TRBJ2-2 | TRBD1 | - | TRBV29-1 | CSVLTGTGNTGELFF | TGCAGCGTTTTGACCGGGACAGGGAACACCGGGGAGCTGTTTTTT
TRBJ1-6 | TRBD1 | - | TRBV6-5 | CASSGTGGRSPLHF | TGTGCCAGCTCCGGGACAGGGGGGAGGTCACCCCTCCACTTT
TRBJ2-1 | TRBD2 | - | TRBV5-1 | CASSLGGGGAHEQFF | TGCGCCAGCAGCTTGGGTGGCGGGGGGGCCCATGAGCAGTTCTTC
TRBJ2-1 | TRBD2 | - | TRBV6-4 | CASSAGGPKGEQFF | TGTGCCAGCAGTGCGGGGGGGCCTAAGGGTGAGCAGTTCTTC
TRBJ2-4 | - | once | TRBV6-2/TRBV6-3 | CASSAPTVAKNIQYF | TGTGCCAGCAGCGCCCCGACAGTCGCCAAAAACATTCAGTACTTC
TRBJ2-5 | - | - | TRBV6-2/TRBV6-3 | CASSYSGSDSLKETQYF | TGTGCCAGCAGTTACTCGGGGTCTGACAGCTTGAAAGAGACCCAGTACTTC
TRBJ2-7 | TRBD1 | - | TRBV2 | CASSERLSGQNSYEQYF | TGTGCCAGCAGTGAAAGGCTGTCGGGACAGAACTCCTACGAGCAGTACTTC
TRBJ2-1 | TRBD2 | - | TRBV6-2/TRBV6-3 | CASSFDPGTSGNNEQFF | TGTGCCAGCAGTTTCGATCCAGGGACTAGCGGTAACAATGAGCAGTTCTTC
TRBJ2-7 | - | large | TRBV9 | CASSEEGPRDEQYF | TGTGCCAGCAGCGAGGAGGGGCCGCGCGACGAGCAGTACTTC
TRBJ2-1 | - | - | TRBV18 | CASSPSGGNEQFF | TGTGCCAGCTCACCAAGTGGCGGAAATGAGCAGTTCTTC
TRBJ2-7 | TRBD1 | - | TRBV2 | CASTLTGGSYEQYF | TGTGCCAGCACGCTGACAGGGGGCAGCTACGAGCAGTACTTC
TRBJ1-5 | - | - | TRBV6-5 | CASSYSSLQPQHF | TGTGCCAGCAGTTACTCGTCTCTCCAGCCCCAGCATTTT
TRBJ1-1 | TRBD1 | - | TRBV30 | CASKPGQGPLMNTEAFF | TGTGCCTCAAAACCCGGACAGGGGCCCCTTATGAACACTGAAGCTTTCTTT
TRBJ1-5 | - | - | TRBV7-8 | CASSLTDRPPQHF | TGTGCCAGCAGCTTAACGGACAGACCGCCCCAGCATTTT
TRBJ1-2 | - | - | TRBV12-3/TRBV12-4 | CASSLRGYGYTF | TGTGCCAGCAGTTTAAGAGGGTATGGCTACACCTTC
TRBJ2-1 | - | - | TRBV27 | CATLGQGLGNEQFF | TGTGCCACCCTGGGGCAGGGCTTAGGTAATGAGCAGTTCTTC
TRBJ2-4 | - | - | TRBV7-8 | CASSFGSGVKNIQYF | TGTGCCAGCAGCTTCGGCAGCGGTGTGAAAAACATTCAGTACTTC
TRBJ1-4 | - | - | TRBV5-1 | CASSLIGERRVSEKLFF | TGCGCCAGCAGCTTAATCGGGGAAAGGAGAGTGTCAGAAAAACTGTTTTTT
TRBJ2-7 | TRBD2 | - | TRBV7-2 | CASSSRGLAGAYEQYF | TGTGCCAGCAGCTCCAGGGGACTAGCGGGGGCCTACGAGCAGTACTTC
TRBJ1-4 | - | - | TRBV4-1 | CASSRGGPNEKLFF | TGCGCCAGCAGCCGAGGGGGACCTAATGAAAAACTGTTTTTT
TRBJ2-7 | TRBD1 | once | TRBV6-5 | CASRSTGTGVYEQYF | TGTGCCAGCAGATCGACCGGGACAGGGGTTTACGAGCAGTACTTC
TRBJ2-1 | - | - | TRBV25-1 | CASSILSGYEQFF | TGTGCCAGCAGCATACTATCCGGGTATGAGCAGTTCTTC
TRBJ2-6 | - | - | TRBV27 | CASRPPVQSGANVLTF | TGTGCCAGCAGGCCCCCCGTGCAGTCTGGGGCCAACGTCCTGACTTTC
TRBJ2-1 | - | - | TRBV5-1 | CASSLQSTYSYNEQFF | TGCGCCAGCAGCCTCCAAAGCACGTACTCTTACAATGAGCAGTTCTTC
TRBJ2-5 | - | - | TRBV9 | CASSLTGTPRKETQYF | TGTGCCAGCAGCCTGACCGGGACTCCCCGAAAGGAGACCCAGTACTTC
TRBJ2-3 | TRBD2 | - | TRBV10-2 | CASGDYERGFDSTDTQYF | TGCGCCAGCGGGGACTACGAGCGGGGGTTCGATAGCACAGATACGCAGTATTTT
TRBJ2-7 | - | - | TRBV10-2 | CASMSSYEQYF | TGCGCCAGCATGAGCTCCTACGAGCAGTACTTC
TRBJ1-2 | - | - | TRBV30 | CAWSARGSGGYTF | TGTGCCTGGAGCGCAAGGGGCTCAGGGGGCTACACCTTC
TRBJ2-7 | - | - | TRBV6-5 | CASSPSRGAVYEQYF | TGTGCCAGCAGCCCATCTCGGGGGGCGGTATACGAGCAGTACTTC
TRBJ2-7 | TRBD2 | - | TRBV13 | CASSIPGLAGDEQYF | TGTGCCAGCAGCATACCGGGACTAGCGGGTGACGAGCAGTACTTC
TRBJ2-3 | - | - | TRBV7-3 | CASGQATDTQYF | TGTGCCAGCGGCCAAGCGACAGATACGCAGTATTTT
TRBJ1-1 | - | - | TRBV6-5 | CASSRKQTMNTEAFF | TGTGCCAGCAGTCGCAAACAGACCATGAACACTGAAGCTTTCTTT
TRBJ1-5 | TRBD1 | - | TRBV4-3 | CASSQDSGGRQPQHF | TGCGCCAGCAGCCAAGACTCAGGGGGCCGTCAGCCCCAGCATTTT
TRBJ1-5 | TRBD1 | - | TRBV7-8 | CASSPQGASQPQHF | TGTGCCAGCAGCCCACAGGGGGCGTCCCAGCCCCAGCATTTT
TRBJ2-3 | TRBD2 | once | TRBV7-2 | CASSLEASGGAAEDTQYF | TGTGCCAGCAGCTTAGAGGCTAGCGGGGGGGCCGCGGAAGATACGCAGTATTTT
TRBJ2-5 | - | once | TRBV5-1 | CASSLTGGTAQETQYF | TGCGCCAGCAGCTTGACCGGCGGGACAGCTCAAGAGACCCAGTACTTC
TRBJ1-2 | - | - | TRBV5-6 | CASSWGNYGYTF | TGTGCCAGCAGCTGGGGCAACTATGGCTACACCTTC
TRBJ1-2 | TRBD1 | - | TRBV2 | CASRGTSGGAKAF | TGTGCCAGCAGAGGAACATCAGGGGGCGCTAAGGCCTTC
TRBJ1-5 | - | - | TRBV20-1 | CSAMMDTVQHF | TGCAGTGCTATGATGGACACGGTTCAGCATTTT